Given below is one T cell receptor beta chain in context. What antigen it recognizes has not been identified. No much larger clone is present one base from it, and per-base qualities are unavailable. The collaborating institutions used their own protocols to collect whole blood in K2EDTA tubes. For TCRbeta analysis, collaborator samples were shipped as frozen whole blood, as isolated PBMCs, or as DNA extracted from either sample type. This specimen belongs to a study of blood T cell repertoires in COVID-19 (dated by TCRdb to the early 2020s). For the study in its entirety: Collaborator samples came from the United States, Italy and Spain and covered acute and convalescent phases of COVID-19. Where HLA class I and class II types were available, the types were taken from metadata supplied by the sample provider, not from assay-based typing. Subjects who had been exposed to COVID-19, were actively infected with it, or had recovered from it provided the deeply sampled blood TCRbeta repertoires that made up the dataset. The sample metadata nearly always contained a de-identified subject ID, COVID-19 status, age in years and sex. Samples came from the ongoing ImmuneRACE study (first 160 participants) plus 1,254 subjects from 6 global collaborators. The material from the prospective study consisted of cDNA or gDNA derived from T cells, B-cell-depleted T cells, or PBMCs. A freely available public database, intended as a resource for researchers studying the immune response to SARS-CoV-2, is where the repertoires were released.

The study at large found these results: How much clinical and demographic metadata was included differed by source and by participant, and the metadata was provided uncurated.

TCRbeta CDR3 regions were amplified from genomic DNA using the immunoSEQ Assay, a bias-controlled multiplex PCR. In the original analysis: The number of nucleated cells in each sample was estimated from the amplification of reference gene primers within the assay. To quantify the absolute abundance of each unique TCRbeta CDR3 rearrangement, sequence reads were collapsed and filtered. For each sample, productive Simpson clonality was calculated by taking the square root of Simpson's diversity index across productive rearrangements. TCRdb retrieved this table from immuneACCESS and kept in-frame rearrangements only. Not all clones are present; in checked studies, unresolved V genes account for under half, and no reason is known for the remainder. V and J calls and clone size follow that table, whereas D and trimming were derived from the DNA. In this sample the table shows about 91,000 clones, 88% of which occur a single time. The ten largest account for around 4.9% of the sample.

The sequence came from a woman at least 80 years old with active COVID-19. The sequenced sample was peripheral blood.

Here is the DNA: TGTGCCAGCAGTTTCCGACTAGCGGGAGGGTTCGAGCAGTACTTC. It translates to CASSFRLAGGFEQYF. This chain joins TRBV27 to TRBJ2-7; 14 junctional bases match TRBD2. CDR1 is given as MNHEY and CDR2 as SMNVEV, both from the germline V gene (reference sequence). The CDR3 has 15 amino acids, counting the end cysteine and phenylalanine. The entry retains the CDR3 DNA only, 45 bases that are in frame from base 1. Trimming takes 3 bases off V and 6 bases off J; junction bases not matched to a gene: 4.